Each of the 30 T cell receptor beta chains below was sequenced from the same sample in a study of shared clonotypes between healthy human individuals. Profiled with immunoSEQ multiplex PCR; TCRdb holds only in-frame clones, not every one. In the table there are around 100,000 clones, about two thirds of which are singletons. The material sequenced was memory CD8+ T cells sorted from blood. Noted subset: CD45RO+ cells pooled with CCR7-negative TemRA cells. These receptors originate from a woman in her twenties or thirties in good health.

This rearrangement joins TRBV4-1 to TRBJ2-7; maybe TRBD2 (5 bases). The CDR3 sequence is 15 residues long. V lost 2 bases and J 3 bases, leaving 14 bases between the germline ends. Germline V gene sequence: CDR1 MGHRA, CDR2 YSYEKL. CDR3 in DNA: TGCGCCAGCAGCCAACTTCCCGGGGTAAACTACGAGCAGTACTTC. Encoded protein: CASSQLPGVNYEQYF.

This chain connects TRBV28 to TRBJ2-7; D may be TRBD1 (5 bases). The CDR3 sequence is 15 residues long. CDR1 and CDR2 from the germline V gene are MDHEN and SYDVKM. The V and J ends lost 2 bases and 0 bases respectively, with 11 bases between them. CDR3 bases: TGTGCCAGCAGTTTACCCCGACAGTTCTCCTACGAGCAGTACTTC. Its protein product is CASSLPRQFSYEQYF.

J is TRBJ2-2 and V is TRBV11-3; 10 bases fit TRBD1. The length of the CDR3 is 15 residues. With 5 bases clipped from V and 3 bases from J, the junction kept 3 bases outside the gene matches. Germline CDR1 SGHNT, CDR2 YENEEA. The CDR3 spells CASSGGQGHTGELFF. CDR3 sequence (DNA): TGTGCCAGCAGCGGGGGACAGGGGCACACCGGGGAGCTGTTTTTT.

CDR3 nucleotide sequence: TGTGCCAGTAGTGTGGACAGGGGCACTGGGGCCAACGTCCTGACTTTC. Translation: CASSVDRGTGANVLTF. The chain has TRBV19 and TRBJ2-6, with TRBD1 matching over 9 bases. J lost 2 bases, V lost 5 bases, and 4 bases had no gene match. CDR1 is LNHDA, CDR2 SQIVND, per germline (reference sequence). The CDR3 totals 16 residues.

The rearrangement uses TRBV5-1 and TRBJ1-3, with D hard to call. With 7 bases removed from V and 2 bases from J, the gap between germline ends came to 13 bases. Germline V lookup: CDR1 SGHRS, CDR2 YFSETQ. The CDR3 has 14 amino acids. Written as DNA, the CDR3 is TGCGCCAGCGCTCCTACAGCGACTGGAAACACCATATATTTT. Encoded protein: CASAPTATGNTIYF.

Concerning this clone: The same CDR3 also results from other DNA sequences found in this sample. This chain joins TRBV9 and TRBJ2-1; tentatively, D is TRBD2 (5 bases). CDR1 and CDR2 from the germline V gene are SGDLS and YYNGEE. The V and J ends lost 0 bases and 8 bases respectively, with 12 bases between them. There are 14 residues in the CDR3. The CDR3 DNA reads as TGTGCCAGCAGCGTAGGTGGCGGGTCGGATGAGCAGTTCTTC. This sequence encodes CASSVGGGSDEQFF.

J is TRBJ2-1 and V is TRBV9; TRBD2 matches 7 bases. The CDR3 spans 16 residues. After removal of 0 bases from V and 0 bases from J, the junction contained 3 bases not matched to a gene. Per germline, CDR1 SGDLS and CDR2 YYNGEE. For the CDR3, the DNA is TGTGCCAGCAGCGTAGGCGGGAGTAGCTCCTACAATGAGCAGTTCTTC. It encodes CASSVGGSSSYNEQFF.

The genes are TRBV19 and TRBJ2-1; a weak D match, TRBD2 (6 bases). This CDR3 contains 15 residues. The ends were cut back, 1 base at V and 4 bases at J, with 11 bases in the middle. Germline V CDR1 and CDR2: LNHDA, SQIVND (reference sequence). In nucleotides, the CDR3 is TGTGCCAGTAGTATAGGCGGGGCAACATACAATGAGCAGTTCTTC. Translated, it gives CASSIGGATYNEQFF.

The V call is TRBV6-6, the J call TRBJ2-7; D may correspond to TRBD1 or TRBD2 (5 bases each). The CDR3 contains 14 residues. CDR1 MNHNY and CDR2 SVGAGI come from the germline V gene (reference sequence). The V end was cut by 0 bases, the J end by 2 bases, with 8 bases between. The CDR3 sequence: CASSYSQGAYEQYF. The CDR3 DNA reads TGTGCCAGCAGTTACTCGCAGGGAGCCTACGAGCAGTACTTC.

This rearrangement joins TRBV7-9 to TRBJ1-2; D ambiguous. CDR1 SEHNR and CDR2 FQNEAQ come from the germline V gene (reference sequence). The CDR3 spans 15 residues. Trimming left V 2 bases short and J 4 bases short, with 14 bases between. The CDR3 loop reads CASSLSEGPFYGYTF. CDR3 bases: TGTGCCAGCAGCTTAAGTGAAGGCCCGTTCTATGGCTACACCTTC.

Here the CDR3 reads CASSPPNLQGHTEAFF. For the CDR3, the DNA is TGCGCCAGCAGCCCGCCCAACCTACAGGGGCACACTGAAGCTTTCTTT. J is TRBJ1-1 and V is TRBV4-1, with 7 nucleotides matching TRBD1. Germline CDR1 is MGHRA and CDR2 is YSYEKL. CDR3 size: 16 residues. V lost 4 bases and J lost 3; bases outside the gene matches: 11.

The chain is built from TRBV7-8 and TRBJ1-4; 8 bases align to TRBD1. The V segment lost 5 bases and the J segment 7 bases; nucleotides outside the gene matches: 12. CDR1 and CDR2 (germline): SGHVS, FQNEAQ. This CDR3 comprises 16 residues. In DNA, the CDR3 is TGTGCCAGCAGCCCAATGAGGACAGGGAGTAGTGAAAAACTGTTTTTT. Translation: CASSPMRTGSSEKLFF.

This clone came up once. The chain is built from TRBV27 and TRBJ2-1; no reliable D call. The germline gives CDR1 MNHEY, CDR2 SMNVEV (reference sequence). The CDR3 is made up of 16 amino acids. Trimming cost V 0 bases and J 3 bases, with 12 bases left between them. The CDR3 reads CASSLSGGILYNEQFF. CDR3 DNA: TGTGCCAGCAGTTTATCGGGCGGAATTCTCTACAATGAGCAGTTCTTC.

To note about this clone: The same CDR3 is also encoded by other DNA sequences in this sample. The chain joins TRBV25-1 to TRBJ2-3; D is possibly TRBD1 or TRBD2 (5 bases each). Germline CDR1 reads MGHDK; CDR2 reads SYGVNS. There are 15 residues in the CDR3. Trimming stripped 4 bases from V and 0 bases from J, with 11 bases between. This CDR3 reads CASSVGTVSTDTQYF. The CDR3 DNA sequence: TGTGCCAGCAGTGTAGGGACGGTGAGCACAGATACGCAGTATTTT.

The chain combines TRBV11-3 with TRBJ2-7, with TRBD2 matching 7 bases. The germline V gene has CDR1 SGHNT and CDR2 YENEEA. The junction had 3 bases not matched to a gene; V was cut back by 2 bases and J by 2 bases. This CDR3 comprises 14 residues. CDR3 sequence (DNA): TGTGCCAGCAGCTTATCGGGAGGCGCCTACGAGCAGTACTTC. This codes for CASSLSGGAYEQYF.

This chain joins TRBV7-1 and TRBJ2-7, with D perhaps TRBD1 (5 bases). TRBV7-1 is an open reading frame whose function is uncertain. The CDR3 runs to 15 residues. V lost 5 bases and J 5 bases, leaving 19 bases between the germline ends. The CDR3 loop is CASSLGAASFNEQYF. DNA of the CDR3: TGTGCCAGCAGCCTAGGGGCGGCTAGTTTTAACGAGCAGTACTTC.

This clone turned up a few times. The V and J genes are TRBV29-1 and TRBJ1-1; TRBD1 is a possible D gene (5 bases). CDR3 length: 9 amino acids. Germline V gene lookup returns CDR1 SQVTM and CDR2 ANQGSEA. The V end lost 8 bases, the J end lost 10 bases, and 11 bases lay between the germline ends. The CDR3 region is CSLGGGAFF. CDR3 sequence (DNA): TGCAGCTTGGGGGGTGGAGCTTTCTTT.

This clone appeared a few times. The genes are TRBV10-2 and TRBJ2-5, with TRBD2 matching over 8 bases. Trimming at V came to 0 bases and at J to 4 bases, leaving 7 bases not matched to a gene. This CDR3 comprises 16 residues. Looked up from germline, CDR1 is WSHSY and CDR2 is SAAADI. In nucleotides, the CDR3 is TGCGCCAGCAGTGAGTCGGGGACTAGTGGGAGAGAGACCCAGTACTTC. It specifies CASSESGTSGRETQYF.

The sample holds a few counts of this clone. This chain uses TRBV6-5 with TRBJ1-3; D unresolved. CDR3 length: 16 amino acids. The germline V gene encodes CDR1 MNHEY and CDR2 SVGAGI. Trimming removed 0 bases from V and 5 bases from J, with 14 bases in between. As DNA, the CDR3 is TGTGCCAGCAGTTACTCGAGCCTGGAGCTGAGAAACACCATATATTTT. Translated, it gives CASSYSSLELRNTIYF.

This sequence joins TRBV19 and TRBJ1-5; D unclear. The CDR3 is 12 amino acids. The V gene's germline CDR1 is LNHDA and CDR2 SQIVND (reference sequence). V lost 5 bases and J 4 bases, leaving 6 bases between the germline ends. CDR3 sequence: CASSVGNQPQHF. The DNA of the CDR3 is TGTGCCAGTAGTGTAGGGAATCAGCCCCAGCATTTT.

This clone was detected only a few times. The genes are TRBV29-1 and TRBJ1-2; 10 bases fit TRBD1. V gave up 4 bases and J gave up 8 bases; unmatched junction bases: 4. Germline lookup yields CDR1 SQVTM and CDR2 ANQGSEA. This CDR3 is 12 amino acids long. The CDR3 protein is CSVVGQGGGYTF. In DNA, the CDR3 is TGCAGCGTTGTCGGACAGGGGGGAGGCTACACCTTC.

This clone was counted between two and nine times. The chain has TRBV6-5 and TRBJ1-1; no firm D call. This CDR3 contains 11 residues. Trimming removed 11 bases at V and 6 bases at J, with 13 bases between. Germline V gene sequence: CDR1 MNHEY, CDR2 SVGAGI. CDR3 sequence reads: CAGRDGAEAFF. CDR3 nucleotides: TGTGCCGGACGGGATGGGGCTGAAGCTTTCTTT.

The chain uses TRBV28 and TRBJ1-2; 8 positions agree with TRBD1. V dropped 5 bases and J dropped 4; count of bases not matched to a gene: 6. The CDR3 has 14 amino acids. CDR1 and CDR2 (germline): MDHEN, SYDVKM. CDR3 coding DNA: TGTGCCAGCAGTCCCGTGGACAGGGCCTATGGCTACACCTTC. It encodes CASSPVDRAYGYTF.

V usage is TRBV18 and J usage is TRBJ2-2, with 9 bases aligning to TRBD1. CDR3 length: 17 residues. J was trimmed by 1 base and V by 6 bases; bases with no gene match: 9. Germline V lookup: CDR1 KGHSH, CDR2 LQKENI. This chain's CDR3 is CASSPNSGQGNTGELFF. CDR3 nucleotide sequence: TGTGCCAGCTCTCCCAATTCGGGACAGGGGAACACCGGGGAGCTGTTTTTT. The full variable domain, in which reference TRBV18 and TRBJ2-2 provide the parts outside the CDR3, is NAGVMQNPRHLVRRRGQEARLRCSPMKGHSHVYWYRQLPEEGLKFMVYLQKENIIDESGMPKERFSAEFPKEGPSILRIQQVVRGDSAAYFCASSPNSGQGNTGELFFGEGSRLTVL.

This clone was counted many times. The chain combines TRBV27 with TRBJ1-1; D is unresolved. This CDR3 has 14 amino acids. V was trimmed by 2 bases and J by 0 bases, leaving 7 bases between them. The germline V gene has CDR1 MNHEY and CDR2 SMNVEV (reference sequence). CDR3 in DNA: TGTGCCAGCAGTTTAACAGAAATGAACACTGAAGCTTTCTTT. Translated: CASSLTEMNTEAFF.

The V gene is TRBV7-8, the J gene TRBJ2-3; 7 bases line up with TRBD1. Losses at the gene ends were 2 bases for V and 0 bases for J; bases not matched to a gene: 8. The CDR3 consists of 17 residues. Looked up from germline, CDR1 is SGHVS and CDR2 is FQNEAQ. The chain's CDR3 is CASSLSPGDSSTDTQYF. CDR3 coding DNA: TGTGCCAGCAGCTTAAGCCCCGGGGACAGCAGCACAGATACGCAGTATTTT. The variable domain in full, completed from reference TRBV7-8 and TRBJ2-3, reads GAGVSQSPRYKVAKRGQDVALRCDPISGHVSLFWYQQALGQGPEFLTYFQNEAQLDKSGLPSDRFFAERPEGSVSTLKIQRTQQEDSAVYLCASSLSPGDSSTDTQYFGPGTRLTVL.

The chain recombines TRBV2 with TRBJ1-2, with TRBD1 identical over 10 bases. The CDR3 covers 14 residues. The V segment lost 8 bases and the J segment 3 bases; nucleotides outside the gene matches: 6. Per the germline V gene, CDR1 is SNHLY and CDR2 is FYNNEI. Written as DNA, the CDR3 is TGTGCCAGCTTATTGACAGGGGGCGACTATGGCTACACCTTC. Translation gives CASLLTGGDYGYTF.

The chain recombines TRBV19 with TRBJ2-7, with 7 positions matching TRBD2. CDR1 and CDR2 (germline): LNHDA, SQIVND (reference sequence). The J segment lost 5 bases and the V segment lost 4 bases, leaving 11 bases of the junction unmatched. The CDR3 extends over 15 amino acids. CDR3 DNA sequence: TGTGCCAGTAGTACCGTCAGCGGGGTGTTAAACGAGCAGTACTTC. The encoded protein is CASSTVSGVLNEQYF. The full variable domain, its missing parts supplied by reference TRBV19 and TRBJ2-7, is DGGITQSPKYLFRKEGQNVTLSCEQNLNHDAMYWYRQDPGQGLRLIYYSQIVNDFQKGDIAEGYSVSREKKESFPLTVTSAQKNPTAFYLCASSTVSGVLNEQYFGPGTRLTVT.

This chain's CDR3 is CASSETGTSGIGWEQYF. The CDR3 nucleotides read TGTGCCAGCAGTGAAACCGGGACTAGCGGGATAGGGTGGGAGCAGTACTTC. V usage is TRBV25-1 and J usage is TRBJ2-7; the match to TRBD2 covers 13 bases. Germline values: CDR1 MGHDK, CDR2 SYGVNS. V lost 2 bases and J lost 7; bases outside the gene matches: 11. This CDR3 is built from 17 residues.

The chain recombines TRBV6-6 with TRBJ1-1; no clear D. CDR1 is MNHNY and CDR2 is SVGAGI in the germline V gene (reference sequence). This CDR3 is 14 amino acids long. The V end was cut by 5 bases, the J end by 5 bases, with 15 bases between. Written as DNA, the CDR3 is TGTGCCAGCAGTCGCCCGGACGTAGCGACTGAAGCTTTCTTT. It translates to CASSRPDVATEAFF.